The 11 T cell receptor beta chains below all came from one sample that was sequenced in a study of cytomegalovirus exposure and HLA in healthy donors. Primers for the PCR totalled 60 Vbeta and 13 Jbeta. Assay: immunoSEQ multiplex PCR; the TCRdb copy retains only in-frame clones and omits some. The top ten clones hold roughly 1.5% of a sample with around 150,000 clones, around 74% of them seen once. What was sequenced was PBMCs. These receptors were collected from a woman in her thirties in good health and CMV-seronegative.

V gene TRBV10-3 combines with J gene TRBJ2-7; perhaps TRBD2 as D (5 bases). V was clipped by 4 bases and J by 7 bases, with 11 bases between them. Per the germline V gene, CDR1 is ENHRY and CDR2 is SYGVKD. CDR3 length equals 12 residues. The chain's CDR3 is CAISAVWREQYF. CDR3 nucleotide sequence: TGTGCCATCAGTGCGGTTTGGAGGGAGCAGTACTTC.

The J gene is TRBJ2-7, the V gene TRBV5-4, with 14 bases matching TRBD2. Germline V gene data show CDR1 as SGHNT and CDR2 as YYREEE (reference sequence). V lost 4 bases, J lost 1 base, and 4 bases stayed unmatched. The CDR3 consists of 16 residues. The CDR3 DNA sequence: TGTGCCAGCAGCCTGGGACTAGCGGGGGTATCCTACGAGCAGTACTTC. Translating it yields CASSLGLAGVSYEQYF.

The DNA for the CDR3 is TGTGCCAGTAGTATGAAGGGACTTGGGGGGTACGAGCAGTACTTC. Translation gives CASSMKGLGGYEQYF. The chain joins TRBV19 to TRBJ2-7; D is perhaps TRBD2 (6 bases). Trimming took 3 bases from V and 4 from J, leaving 16 bases between them. CDR3 length equals 15 residues. The germline CDR1 and CDR2 sequences are LNHDA and SQIVND (reference sequence).

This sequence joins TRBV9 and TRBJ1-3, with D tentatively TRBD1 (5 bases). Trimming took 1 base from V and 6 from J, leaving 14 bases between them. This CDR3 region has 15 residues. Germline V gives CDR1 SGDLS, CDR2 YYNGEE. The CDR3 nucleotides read TGTGCCAGCAGCGTAATAAGTACAGGAGAAAACACCATATATTTT. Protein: CASSVISTGENTIYF.

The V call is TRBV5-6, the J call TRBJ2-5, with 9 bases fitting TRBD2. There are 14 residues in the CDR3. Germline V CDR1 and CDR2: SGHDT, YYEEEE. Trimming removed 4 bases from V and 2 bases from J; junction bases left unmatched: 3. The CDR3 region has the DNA TGTGCCAGCAGCACCGGACTAGCGCAAGAGACCCAGTACTTC. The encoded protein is CASSTGLAQETQYF.

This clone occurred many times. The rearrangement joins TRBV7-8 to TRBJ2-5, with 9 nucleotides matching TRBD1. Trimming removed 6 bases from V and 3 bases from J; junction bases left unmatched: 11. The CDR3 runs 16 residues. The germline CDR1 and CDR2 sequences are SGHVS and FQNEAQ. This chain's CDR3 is CASRRLRDRVEETQYF. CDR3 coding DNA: TGTGCCAGCAGACGACTCCGGGACAGGGTGGAAGAGACCCAGTACTTC.

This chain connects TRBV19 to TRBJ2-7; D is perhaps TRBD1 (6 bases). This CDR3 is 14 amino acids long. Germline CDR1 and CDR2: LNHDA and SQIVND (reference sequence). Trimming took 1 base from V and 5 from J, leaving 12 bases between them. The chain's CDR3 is CASSIGQGKNEQYF. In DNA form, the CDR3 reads TGTGCCAGTAGTATAGGTCAGGGGAAAAACGAGCAGTACTTC. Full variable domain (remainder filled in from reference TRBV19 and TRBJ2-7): DGGITQSPKYLFRKEGQNVTLSCEQNLNHDAMYWYRQDPGQGLRLIYYSQIVNDFQKGDIAEGYSVSREKKESFPLTVTSAQKNPTAFYLCASSIGQGKNEQYFGPGTRLTVT.

This chain's CDR3 is CASSEAPGIHTF. In DNA form, the CDR3 reads TGTGCCAGCAGTGAAGCTCCCGGGATCCACACCTTC. The chain couples TRBV2 to TRBJ1-2; no clear D. CDR1 is SNHLY and CDR2 is FYNNEI in the germline V gene. CDR3 length equals 12 residues. V lost 0 bases and J 12 bases, leaving 11 bases between the germline ends.

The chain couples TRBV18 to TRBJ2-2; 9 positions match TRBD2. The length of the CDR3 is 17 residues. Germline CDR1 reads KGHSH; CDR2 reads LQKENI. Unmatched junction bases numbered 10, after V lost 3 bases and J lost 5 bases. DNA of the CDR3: TGTGCCAGCTCACCTAGCGGGGGCCACGGTGTGACCGGGGAGCTGTTTTTT. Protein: CASSPSGGHGVTGELFF.

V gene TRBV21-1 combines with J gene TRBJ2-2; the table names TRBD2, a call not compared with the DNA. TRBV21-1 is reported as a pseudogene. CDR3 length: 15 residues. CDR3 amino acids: CASSNITRKTGELFF. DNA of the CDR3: TGTGCCAGCAGCAACATTACTAGGAAAACCGGGGAGCTGTTTTTT.

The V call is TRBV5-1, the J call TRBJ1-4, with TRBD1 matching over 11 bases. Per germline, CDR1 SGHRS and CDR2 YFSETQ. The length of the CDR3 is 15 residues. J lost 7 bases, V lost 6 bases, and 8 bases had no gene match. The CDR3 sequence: CASTLRGTGGEKLFF. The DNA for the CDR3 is TGCGCCAGCACCTTAAGGGGGACAGGGGGTGAAAAACTGTTTTTT.